A single sample gave rise to the 4 T cell receptor beta chains below, sequenced in a study of T cell clonality in common variable immunodeficiency. Libraries were prepared by immunoSEQ multiplex PCR; TCRdb keeps only in-frame clonotypes and omits some of them. The table lists tens of thousands of clones, with no singletons. The sequencing sample was made of peripheral blood mononuclear cells. Receptors originate from a person aged 18 to 70 in good health.

In this sample, this clone turned up many times. The read ends 3 residues early relative to the CDR3; the germline J gene fills the gap. The chain couples TRBV5-1 to TRBJ2-1; TRBD1 matches 8 bases. The CDR3 sequence is 14 residues long. Trimming removed 5 bases from V and 9 bases from J; junction bases left unmatched: 10. Germline CDR1 SGHRS, CDR2 YFSETQ. The sequenced part of the CDR3 DNA is TGCGCCAGCAGGAGTTCGGACAGGGTATTTGAG. Translation gives CASRSSDRVFE. The CDR3 reads in full as CASRSSDRVFEQFF.

This clone was observed at least ten times. The CDR3 DNA, read in part, is TGTGCCAGCAGCCTAGACAGGGTCGATGAG. Residues: CASSLDRVDE. The CDR3 reads in full as CASSLDRVDEQFF. The chain has TRBV14 and TRBJ2-1; 7 positions match TRBD1. The read ends 3 residues before the CDR3 terminus; that terminus is restored from the germline J gene. After removal of 4 bases from V and 8 bases from J, the junction contained 5 bases not matched to a gene. The CDR3 spans 13 residues. The germline V gene encodes CDR1 SGHDN and CDR2 FVKESK.

This clone was seen repeatedly, ten times or more. From the germline J gene comes the end of the CDR3, since the read stops 3 residues before it. The chain couples TRBV6-2 or TRBV6-3 to TRBJ2-7, with 10 bases lining up with TRBD2. The length of the CDR3 is 15 residues. J was trimmed by 4 bases and V by 2 bases; bases with no gene match: 5. Per germline, CDR1 MNHEY and CDR2 SVGEGT. CDR3 loop: CASSYGLAETYEQYF. Partial CDR3 DNA: TGTGCCAGCAGTTACGGACTAGCGGAGACTTACGAG.

This clone was seen at least ten times. From the germline J gene comes the end of the CDR3, since the read stops 3 residues before it. The chain couples TRBV6-2 or TRBV6-3 to TRBJ2-3; 8 bases are shared with TRBD1. Losses at the gene ends were 2 bases for V and 2 bases for J; bases not matched to a gene: 6. The CDR3 has 16 amino acids. CDR1 is MNHEY, CDR2 SVGEGT, per germline. The CDR3 loop reads CASSYDTGGHTDTQYF. The part of the CDR3 DNA that was read is TGTGCCAGCAGTTACGATACAGGGGGTCACACAGATACG.